This T cell receptor (beta chain) derives from a study of CD8+ T cells in alopecia areata. About the research overall: Twice a day, 5 to 10 mg of oral tofacitinib was administered to treated patients.

Once RNA had been extracted, it was reverse transcribed into cDNA to act as the sequencing template. Sequencing was performed with immunoSEQ multiplex PCR; in TCRdb, only in-frame clones are kept and a portion is missing. The sample holds about 170,000 clones, 67% seen once. Trimming cost V 4 bases and J 5 bases, with 12 bases left between them. The V gene's germline CDR1 is ENHRY and CDR2 SYGVKD. CDR3 length equals 14 residues. This receptor was identified in a human donor with alopecia areata. The sample was CD8+ T cells sorted from blood, taken at week 0. The chain recombines TRBV10-3 with TRBJ2-1; tentatively, D is TRBD2 (7 bases). CDR3 amino acids: CAISVSGGHNEQFF. The CDR3 DNA reads as TGTGCCATCAGTGTATCGGGGGGCCACAATGAGCAGTTCTTC.